This T cell receptor beta chain was observed in a study of blood T cell repertoires in COVID-19. Study background: Sites across the United States, Italy and Spain contributed samples from acute and convalescent COVID-19. T cells, B-cell-depleted T cells, or PBMCs provided the cDNA or gDNA that served as material.

Participants had their cohort set by participant-reported clinical history. Trimming removed 2 bases at V and 0 bases at J, with 7 bases between. Germline lookup yields CDR1 MNHEY and CDR2 SVGAGI. This CDR3 contains 14 residues. In the case of this clone: Other DNA sequences in this specimen translate into the identical CDR3.

Original processing methods: The authors estimated nucleated cell counts from reference gene primer amplification. Sequencing was performed with immunoSEQ multiplex PCR; in TCRdb, only in-frame clones are kept and a portion is missing. From that table come the V and J calls and clone size; the DNA was used to work out D and trimming. The sample contains 300,000 or so clones, 80% to 90% of which appear only once. The material sequenced was PBMCs or T cells enriched from blood (not recorded which). The chain recombines TRBV6-5 with TRBJ1-1; D may be TRBD1 (5 bases). The sequence was collected from a middle-aged woman with acute COVID-19. The DNA of the CDR3 is TGTGCCAGCAGTTACCGGGGGTTGAACACTGAAGCTTTCTTT. Its protein is CASSYRGLNTEAFF.